The 30 T cell receptor beta chains given below trace back to one sample, sequenced in a study of blood T cell repertoires in COVID-19. Clones were sequenced by immunoSEQ multiplex PCR, and TCRdb holds only the in-frame ones, with some missing. The top ten clones hold just over 8% of a sample with some 490,000 clones, roughly nine tenths of them seen once. Sequencing used PBMCs or T cells enriched from blood (not recorded which). These receptors came from a woman aged 55-69 years who had recovered from COVID-19.

This clone was detected only a few times. This sequence joins TRBV7-9 and TRBJ2-1; 9 bases agree with TRBD1. Germline V gives CDR1 SEHNR, CDR2 FQNEAQ (reference sequence). Trimming at V came to 11 bases and at J to 12 bases, leaving 14 bases not matched to a gene. The CDR3 spans 13 residues. This CDR3 reads CALGGTGIRGQFF. The CDR3 DNA reads TGTGCCTTAGGTGGGACAGGGATCAGGGGGCAGTTCTTC.

The J gene is TRBJ1-2, the V gene TRBV30, with D possibly matching TRBD1 (6 bases). The V and J ends lost 8 bases and 2 bases respectively, with 12 bases between them. Germline V gene sequence: CDR1 GTSNPN, CDR2 SVGIG (reference sequence). The CDR3 length is 12 residues. In DNA form, the CDR3 reads TGTGCCGGACAGCATAGGAACTATGGCTACACCTTC. Its translation: CAGQHRNYGYTF.

The chain couples TRBV3-1 (or the pseudogene TRBV3-2) to TRBJ1-2, with D maybe TRBD1 (5 bases). Trimming stripped 2 bases from V and 6 bases from J, with 7 bases between. CDR1 is LGHDT and CDR2 is YNNKEL in the germline V gene (reference sequence). The CDR3 runs to 12 residues. DNA of the CDR3: TGTGCCAGCAGCCAACTAGGGGATGGCTACACCTTC. Amino acid sequence: CASSQLGDGYTF.

The J gene is TRBJ1-2, the V gene TRBV29-1; D is undetermined. Trimming pared 7 bases from V and 3 bases from J, leaving 12 bases between. CDR3 length equals 12 residues. Germline V gene data show CDR1 as SQVTM and CDR2 as ANQGSEA. CDR3 amino acids: CSAGDGYYGYTF. The CDR3 bases are TGCAGCGCCGGAGACGGATACTATGGCTACACCTTC. Variable domain in full (rest from reference TRBV29-1 and TRBJ1-2): SAVISQKPSRDICQRGTSLTIQCQVDSQVTMMFWYRQQPGQSLTLIATANQGSEATYESGFVIDKFPISRPNLTFSTLTVSNMSPEDSSIYLCSAGDGYYGYTFGSGTRLTVV.

The chain recombines TRBV27 with TRBJ1-6; TRBD1 might be the D (6 bases). With 0 bases removed from V and 7 bases from J, the gap between germline ends came to 13 bases. CDR1 and CDR2 from the germline V gene are MNHEY and SMNVEV (reference sequence). The CDR3 sequence is 16 residues long. The CDR3 spells CASSLSRGQTNSPLHF. The CDR3 DNA follows: TGTGCCAGCAGTTTATCGCGAGGACAGACCAATTCACCCCTCCACTTT.

This sequence joins TRBV24-1 and TRBJ2-3; weak D call: TRBD1 (7 bases). This CDR3 is built from 14 residues. Germline CDR1 reads KGHDR; CDR2 reads SFDVKD. With 10 bases removed from V and 3 bases from J, the gap between germline ends came to 16 bases. This CDR3 is CATRGKGATDTQYF. CDR3 DNA: TGTGCCACACGCGGGAAGGGGGCAACAGATACGCAGTATTTT.

The chain links TRBV3-1 (or the pseudogene TRBV3-2) to TRBJ1-2, with 8 bases fitting TRBD1. V lost 1 base and J lost 4; bases outside the gene matches: 8. The CDR3 is made up of 16 amino acids. CDR1 and CDR2 (germline): LGHDT, YNNKEL (reference sequence). This CDR3 reads CASSQGSRTGSYGYTF. The CDR3 nucleotides read TGTGCCAGCAGCCAAGGATCTCGGACAGGGAGCTATGGCTACACCTTC.

The V call is TRBV27, the J call TRBJ1-4, with 8 bases that match TRBD1. Germline assignment: CDR1 MNHEY and CDR2 SMNVEV (reference sequence). This CDR3 region has 15 residues. V gave up 5 bases and J gave up 6 bases; unmatched junction bases: 8. Here the CDR3 reads CASSLDRGRYEKLFF. The CDR3, as DNA: TGTGCCAGCAGTCTCGACAGGGGACGTTATGAAAAACTGTTTTTT.

This clone was seen once. This chain uses TRBV7-9 with TRBJ2-7; 7 nucleotides match TRBD1. The CDR3 totals 16 residues. Germline V lookup: CDR1 SEHNR, CDR2 FQNEAQ (reference sequence). Trimming removed 5 bases from V and 0 bases from J; junction bases left unmatched: 10. The CDR3 region is CASSIYRGSPSYEQYF. Written as DNA, the CDR3 is TGTGCCAGCAGCATCTACAGGGGATCCCCCTCCTACGAGCAGTACTTC.

This clone occurred a few times. The J gene is TRBJ1-1, the V gene TRBV19; TRBD1 aligns across 7 bases. V gave up 5 bases and J gave up 2 bases; unmatched junction bases: 5. The CDR3 has 14 amino acids. CDR1 is LNHDA and CDR2 is SQIVND in the germline V gene (reference sequence). The CDR3 DNA sequence: TGTGCCAGTAGTGTGACAGGGTCTAACACTGAAGCTTTCTTT. Its translation: CASSVTGSNTEAFF.

This chain uses TRBV2 with TRBJ2-3; 7 bases agree with TRBD2. The CDR3 consists of 14 residues. CDR1 and CDR2 (germline): SNHLY, FYNNEI. After removal of 7 bases from V and 2 bases from J, the junction contained 6 bases not matched to a gene. This CDR3 is CASTSGGATDTQYF. The CDR3 DNA sequence: TGTGCCAGCACCTCGGGGGGTGCCACAGATACGCAGTATTTT.

Remarks on this clone: The sample contains more than one DNA sequence encoding this CDR3. The J gene is TRBJ1-5, the V gene TRBV27, with TRBD1 as a possible D gene (5 bases). CDR1 and CDR2 (germline): MNHEY, SMNVEV (reference sequence). V was clipped by 2 bases and J by 1 base, with 6 bases between them. This CDR3 spans 14 amino acids. In DNA form, the CDR3 reads TGTGCCAGCAGTTTACAGGGAAGCAATCAGCCCCAGCATTTT. Amino acid sequence: CASSLQGSNQPQHF.

This sequence joins TRBV19 and TRBJ1-6; no firm D call. V lost 8 bases and J 8 bases, leaving 16 bases between the germline ends. Germline V lookup: CDR1 LNHDA, CDR2 SQIVND (reference sequence). The CDR3 extends over 14 amino acids. CDR3 coding DNA: TGTGCCAGTCGTAGGAAACAGAAGTATTCACCCCTCCACTTT. It codes for CASRRKQKYSPLHF.

The chain couples TRBV28 to TRBJ1-4; 8 bases are shared with TRBD1. The length of the CDR3 is 15 residues. The V and J ends lost 5 bases and 8 bases, in that order; junction bases with no gene match: 10. Germline V CDR1 and CDR2: MDHEN, SYDVKM. The CDR3 loop is CASSRRGTGGEKLFF. The DNA of the CDR3 is TGTGCCAGCAGTCGACGGGGGACAGGTGGAGAAAAACTGTTTTTT.

V and J are TRBV2 and TRBJ1-1, with D possibly matching TRBD1 (5 bases). Germline CDR1 reads SNHLY; CDR2 reads FYNNEI. This CDR3 is 15 amino acids long. V was cut by 1 base and J by 3 bases, with 12 bases left in between. The CDR3 is CASSEVWGRDTEAFF. The DNA for the CDR3 is TGTGCCAGCAGTGAAGTCTGGGGGAGGGACACTGAAGCTTTCTTT.

The chain couples TRBV7-7 to TRBJ2-3, with 7 bases matching TRBD2. This CDR3 has 17 residues. CDR1 and CDR2 from the germline V gene are SSHAT and FNYEAQ (reference sequence). With 5 bases clipped from V and 2 bases from J, the junction kept 13 bases outside the gene matches. The CDR3 DNA follows: TGTGCCAGCAGCCAGTCCATCGGGGGGTTCCACACAGATACGCAGTATTTT. It specifies CASSQSIGGFHTDTQYF.

The gene calls are TRBV11-3 and TRBJ2-7; weak D call: TRBD2 (5 bases). The CDR3 has 12 amino acids. Germline CDR1 is SGHNT and CDR2 is YENEEA. V lost 3 bases and J lost 5, with 8 bases in between. The chain's CDR3 is CASSLSGDEQYF. In DNA form, the CDR3 reads TGTGCCAGCAGCTTGTCCGGGGACGAGCAGTACTTC.

The CDR3 coding sequence is TGTGCCAGCAGTTTCGGGATCCGAGGAGGGACAGGCTATGGCTACACCTTC. Encoded protein: CASSFGIRGGTGYGYTF. V usage is TRBV27 and J usage is TRBJ1-2, with 8 bases that match TRBD1. Losses at the gene ends were 3 bases for V and 4 bases for J; bases not matched to a gene: 13. Per germline, CDR1 MNHEY and CDR2 SMNVEV (reference sequence). The CDR3 is 17 residues long.

The chain's CDR3 is CASSSGGANTEAFF. The CDR3 bases are TGTGCCAGCAGCTCTGGAGGGGCCAACACTGAAGCTTTCTTT. This chain connects TRBV5-4 to TRBJ1-1; TRBD1 might be the D (5 bases). CDR1 is SGHNT and CDR2 is YYREEE in the germline V gene (reference sequence). This CDR3 comprises 14 residues. The ends were cut back, 3 bases at V and 2 bases at J, with 11 bases in the middle.

The chain recombines TRBV4-1 with TRBJ1-2; no reliable D call. Trimming stripped 0 bases from V and 6 bases from J, with 8 bases between. Germline V gives CDR1 MGHRA, CDR2 YSYEKL. The CDR3 runs to 13 residues. The CDR3 nucleotides read TGCGCCAGCAGCCAAGATCGAGGGAATGGCTACACCTTC. Its translation: CASSQDRGNGYTF.

V gene TRBV9 combines with J gene TRBJ2-7, with 7 nucleotides matching TRBD2. Germline lookup yields CDR1 SGDLS and CDR2 YYNGEE. V trimming: 4 bases; J trimming: 5 bases; junction bases outside the gene matches: 9. This CDR3 region has 14 residues. DNA of the CDR3: TGTGCCAGCAGCATTCAAGCGGGGAGAGACGAGCAGTACTTC. Its translation is CASSIQAGRDEQYF.

The chain carries TRBV6-5 and TRBJ1-4, with a possible D match to TRBD1 (5 bases). CDR3 length: 13 residues. The germline gives CDR1 MNHEY, CDR2 SVGAGI. Trimming left V 9 bases short and J 2 bases short, with 10 bases between. CDR3 region: CASTQVTNEKLFF. The CDR3 region has the DNA TGTGCCAGTACACAGGTTACTAATGAAAAACTGTTTTTT.

The chain carries TRBV12-5 and TRBJ1-4; 7 positions agree with TRBD1. This CDR3 is built from 17 residues. The germline gives CDR1 LGHNT, CDR2 FRNRAP. With V trimmed by 7 bases and J by 2 bases, 13 bases remained unmatched. The CDR3 DNA follows: TGTGCTAGTGCCATACAGGGGATCGTAGCGACTAATGAAAAACTGTTTTTT. Translated: CASAIQGIVATNEKLFF.

V usage is TRBV12-5 and J usage is TRBJ2-1; 8 nucleotides line up with TRBD2. Germline V gives CDR1 LGHNT, CDR2 FRNRAP. This CDR3 is 16 amino acids long. After removal of 1 base from V and 2 bases from J, the junction contained 4 bases not matched to a gene. CDR3 residues: CASGLEGLVPYNEQFF. CDR3 nucleotides: TGTGCTAGTGGTTTGGAGGGACTAGTACCCTACAATGAGCAGTTCTTC.

The rearrangement links TRBV2 to TRBJ1-3; 11 bases map to TRBD1. V trimming: 6 bases; J trimming: 4 bases; junction bases outside the gene matches: 11. Germline V gene data show CDR1 as SNHLY and CDR2 as FYNNEI. The CDR3 is made up of 17 amino acids. The CDR3 loop reads CASSLDRGRTAGNTIYF. Written as DNA, the CDR3 is TGTGCCAGCAGCCTGGACAGGGGGCGGACGGCGGGAAACACCATATATTTT.

The V and J genes are TRBV7-8 and TRBJ2-2; D may be TRBD1 (5 bases). This CDR3 has 15 residues. Trimming stripped 1 base from V and 5 bases from J, with 11 bases between. Germline CDR1 is SGHVS and CDR2 is FQNEAQ. Here the CDR3 DNA reads TGTGCCAGCAGCTTAGGATGGGGCGGAACCGGGGAGCTGTTTTTT. It specifies CASSLGWGGTGELFF.

This clone was detected ten times or more. This chain uses TRBV21-1 with TRBJ1-4; the table names TRBD1, a call not compared with the DNA. TRBV21-1 is a listed pseudogene. The CDR3 runs 19 residues. The CDR3 reads CASSKVGEQGRGTNEKLFF. For the CDR3, the DNA is TGTGCCAGCAGCAAAGTAGGGGAACAGGGCCGGGGAACTAATGAAAAACTGTTTTTT.

The chain recombines TRBV15 with TRBJ1-3; no firm D call. CDR3 size: 16 residues. Trimming stripped 0 bases from V and 0 bases from J, with 9 bases between. CDR1 and CDR2 from the germline V gene are LNHNV and YYDKDF (reference sequence). The CDR3 nucleotides are TGTGCCACCAGCAGAGATCCCGGGTCCTCTGGAAACACCATATATTTT. Translating gives CATSRDPGSSGNTIYF.

V is TRBV11-3 and J is TRBJ2-5; weak D call: TRBD2 (5 bases). The CDR3 is made up of 12 amino acids. V dropped 6 bases and J dropped 2 bases, with 7 bases sitting between them. CDR1 and CDR2 from the germline V gene are SGHNT and YENEEA. The CDR3 spells CASRRGQETQYF. The CDR3 DNA is TGTGCCAGCAGACGGGGTCAAGAGACCCAGTACTTC. Looking up the rest from reference TRBV11-3 and TRBJ2-5 gives the full variable domain: EAGVVQSPRYKIIEKKQPVAFWCNPISGHNTLYWYLQNLGQGPELLIRYENEEAVDDSQLPKDRFSAERLKGVDSTLKIQPAELGDSAVYLCASRRGQETQYFGPGTRLLVL.

The gene calls are TRBV27 and TRBJ1-2; a weak D match, TRBD1 (5 bases). The CDR3 consists of 14 residues. V was cut by 8 bases and J by 2 bases, with 15 bases left in between. The germline CDR1 and CDR2 sequences are MNHEY and SMNVEV (reference sequence). The CDR3 region has the DNA TGTGCCAGCCAACCCGGGGGGAGGAACTATGGCTACACCTTC. Encoded protein: CASQPGGRNYGYTF.